These 16 T cell receptor beta chains came from one sample sequenced in a study of OX40 agonist ivuxolimab in advanced cancers. Data came from immunoSEQ multiplex PCR; TCRdb stores just in-frame clones and leaves some out. The table has 75,000 to 95,000 clones, 85% to 90% seen once; the top ten hold 7.4%. The sequencing used CD4+ or CD8+ T cells sorted from blood, collected in a trial of the OX40 agonist ivuxolimab. The receptors stem from an adult with an advanced solid tumor such as melanoma, head and neck, liver or kidney cancer.

The rearrangement links TRBV28 to TRBJ1-2; possibly TRBD1 for D (6 bases). Germline V gene data show CDR1 as MDHEN and CDR2 as SYDVKM. The CDR3 is 15 amino acids. V was clipped by 2 bases and J by 8 bases, with 18 bases between them. The CDR3 coding sequence is TGTGCCAGCAGTTTAAAATTTACAGGGTACTCCGGCTACACCTTC. Protein product: CASSLKFTGYSGYTF.

The V and J genes are TRBV10-3 and TRBJ1-5; TRBD1 matches at 8 bases. The V gene end was trimmed by 3 bases and the J gene end by 2 bases; junction bases not matched to a gene: 3. Germline-derived CDR1 and CDR2 are ENHRY and SYGVKD. This CDR3 spans 15 amino acids. Here the CDR3 DNA reads TGTGCCATCAGTGAAGACAGGGGAGGCAATCAGCCCCAGCATTTT. Translated: CAISEDRGGNQPQHF.

This rearrangement joins TRBV30 to TRBJ2-7; D not resolved. V was cut by 5 bases and J by 0 bases, with 11 bases left in between. The CDR3 extends over 13 amino acids. CDR1 and CDR2 from the germline V gene are GTSNPN and SVGIG (reference sequence). The CDR3, as DNA: TGTGCCTGGGCAACCGGGCACTCCTACGAGCAGTACTTC. It encodes CAWATGHSYEQYF. The entire variable domain, with the rest obtained from reference TRBV30 and TRBJ2-7, is as follows: SQTIHQWPATLVQPVGSPLSLECTVEGTSNPNLYWYRQAAGRGLQLLFYSVGIGQISSEVPQNLSASRPQDRQFILSSKKLLLSDSGFYLCAWATGHSYEQYFGPGTRLTVT.

The chain uses TRBV9 and TRBJ2-1, with a weak D call TRBD2 (6 bases). Per the germline V gene, CDR1 is SGDLS and CDR2 is YYNGEE. The CDR3 extends over 15 amino acids. V shed 4 bases and J shed 3 bases, with 14 bases lying between them. CDR3 amino acids: CASSPPKAGYNEQFF. For the CDR3, the DNA is TGTGCCAGCAGCCCCCCTAAAGCGGGCTACAATGAGCAGTTCTTC.

The CDR3 here is CASSLATGREEAFF. The CDR3 bases are TGTGCCAGCAGCTTAGCGACCGGGAGAGAAGAAGCTTTCTTT. The genes are TRBV7-8 and TRBJ1-1; D unresolved. The CDR3 length is 14 residues. CDR1 is SGHVS, CDR2 FQNEAQ, per germline. V was clipped by 0 bases and J by 8 bases, with 13 bases between them.

The table lists this clone with a few counts. The chain links TRBV6-1 to TRBJ2-7, with TRBD1 identical over 9 bases. With 2 bases clipped from V and 3 bases from J, the junction kept 5 bases outside the gene matches. Germline CDR1 MNHNS, CDR2 SASEGT. This CDR3 region has 15 residues. CDR3 sequence (DNA): TGTGCCAGCAGTGAAAGTGAGGACAGGGGCTACGAGCAGTACTTC. It is translated as CASSESEDRGYEQYF.

This rearrangement joins TRBV7-9 to TRBJ2-1; D not certain. V gave up 3 bases and J gave up 8 bases, with 14 bases separating them. Per the germline V gene, CDR1 is SEHNR and CDR2 is FQNEAQ (reference sequence). This CDR3 has 14 residues. The CDR3 loop reads CASSLIPRVDEQFF. CDR3 nucleotide sequence: TGTGCCAGCAGCTTGATCCCCCGAGTCGATGAGCAGTTCTTC.

The CDR3 region has the DNA TGTGCCATCAGTGCCACAGGGACTGCTGGTGAAAGCGAGCAGTACTTC. This codes for CAISATGTAGESEQYF. The chain couples TRBV10-3 to TRBJ2-7, with D tentatively TRBD1 or TRBD2 (6 bases each). The germline gives CDR1 ENHRY, CDR2 SYGVKD. The germline V and J ends were trimmed by 4 bases and 6 bases, with 22 bases remaining between them. CDR3 length: 16 amino acids.

V gene TRBV6-5 combines with J gene TRBJ2-3; D is undetermined. Germline-derived CDR1 and CDR2 are MNHEY and SVGAGI. The V and J ends lost 2 bases and 4 bases respectively, with 10 bases between them. The CDR3 covers 14 residues. The CDR3 DNA sequence: TGTGCCAGCAGTTACGGCGCTGGGGCAGATACGCAGTATTTT. Amino acid sequence: CASSYGAGADTQYF.

The V call is TRBV18, the J call TRBJ2-7; D is possibly TRBD1 or TRBD2 (5 bases each). CDR3 size: 14 residues. Looked up from germline, CDR1 is KGHSH and CDR2 is LQKENI. The V end lost 1 base, the J end lost 4 bases, and 11 bases lay between the germline ends. CDR3 loop: CASSPHEGKYEQYF. The CDR3 DNA is TGTGCCAGCTCACCACACGAGGGGAAATACGAGCAGTACTTC.

A single count supports this clone. The gene calls are TRBV28 and TRBJ2-7; TRBD2 might be the D (5 bases). The CDR3 runs 16 residues. Germline values: CDR1 MDHEN, CDR2 SYDVKM. Trimming left V 6 bases short and J 7 bases short, with 25 bases between. CDR3 bases: TGTGCCAGCAGCCCTTCGGGTGCAGCCGTTCCGGGGGAGCAGTACTTC. Residues: CASSPSGAAVPGEQYF.

The CDR3 DNA follows: TGTGCCAGTAGTATAGTGGGGACAGGGGGCCTAAGCAATCAGCCCCAGCATTTT. Translation: CASSIVGTGGLSNQPQHF. The chain carries TRBV19 and TRBJ1-5, with 12 bases matching TRBD1. With V trimmed by 1 base and J by 1 base, 5 bases remained unmatched. In germline, CDR1 is LNHDA, CDR2 SQIVND (reference sequence). CDR3 length equals 18 residues.

This rearrangement joins TRBV7-3 to TRBJ2-1; the D call may be TRBD1 or TRBD2 (6 bases each). The CDR3 consists of 14 residues. Per germline, CDR1 SGHTA and CDR2 FQGTGA. Trimming cost V 3 bases and J 6 bases, with 12 bases left between them. The CDR3 sequence: CASSFSGAGNEQFF. The DNA for the CDR3 is TGTGCCAGCAGCTTTTCGGGGGCCGGCAATGAGCAGTTCTTC.

The chain has TRBV7-3 and TRBJ2-7, with 7 bases lining up with TRBD2. CDR1 is SGHTA and CDR2 is FQGTGA in the germline V gene. V dropped 5 bases and J dropped 4; count of bases not matched to a gene: 8. The CDR3 loop spans 14 amino acids. DNA for the CDR3: TGTGCCAGCAGCCCGCGAGCGGGATGGTACGAGCAGTACTTC. Translating gives CASSPRAGWYEQYF.

V is TRBV4-1 and J is TRBJ2-3; tentative D call: TRBD2 (5 bases). CDR3 length: 15 residues. The V gene lost 2 bases and the J gene lost 5 bases, with 14 bases spanning the gap. Germline V gene data show CDR1 as MGHRA and CDR2 as YSYEKL. CDR3 loop: CASSQRSEDGDTQYF. The CDR3 nucleotides read TGCGCCAGCAGCCAACGTAGCGAAGACGGAGATACGCAGTATTTT.

This rearrangement joins TRBV6-4 to TRBJ2-5, with D possibly being TRBD1 (6 bases). The CDR3 length is 11 residues. Germline loops: CDR1 MRHNA, CDR2 SNTAGT. V gave up 7 bases and J gave up 7 bases, with 10 bases separating them. The CDR3 bases are TGTGCCAGCATAAGAGGGGGGACCCAGTACTTC. This sequence encodes CASIRGGTQYF.